The 12 T cell receptor beta chains reported below all come from one sample, sequenced in a study of blood T cells in healthy people across ages. The use of a sample-barcoded 5' primer and a J-beta primer mix characterized a second PCR of roughly 7 to 11 cycles. TCRdb itself ran the 5' RACE reads through MiXCR, one entry per CDR3 protein. The top ten clones hold roughly 18% of a sample with around 800,000 distinct CDR3 sequences, 44% of them seen once. Sequencing was carried out using blood. The source of these receptors is a man in his sixties in good health.

Concerning this clonotype: One junction end disagrees with the germline gene, perhaps due to a read error. The chain links TRBV20-1 to TRBJ1-5, with TRBD1 as a possible D gene (5 bases). CDR1 and CDR2 from the germline V gene are DFQATT and SNEGSKA (reference sequence). The length of the CDR3 is 13 residues. CDR3 loop: CSAGEGPNQPQHF. The CDR3 DNA reads as TGCAGTGCTGGAGAGGGACCCAATCAGCCCCAGCATTTT.

The chain employs TRBV12-3 or TRBV12-4 and TRBJ2-7; maybe TRBD2 (6 bases). The CDR3 spans 16 residues. The V gene lost 2 bases and the J gene lost 4 bases, with 18 bases spanning the gap. The CDR3 DNA reads TGTGCCAGCAGTTTATTCGAATTCCGGGGGTTATACGAGCAGTACTTC. Protein product: CASSLFEFRGLYEQYF.

The rearrangement joins TRBV18 to TRBJ2-5; D unclear. Trimming took off 2 bases at V and 3 bases at J, with 13 bases between the two ends. The CDR3 spans 15 residues. Germline CDR1 is KGHSH and CDR2 is LQKENI. The DNA of the CDR3 is TGTGCCAGCTCACCATTTATCGCAGAAAAAGAGACCCAGTACTTC. Translation gives CASSPFIAEKETQYF.

This sequence joins TRBV7-6 and TRBJ1-2; 9 positions match TRBD1. In germline, CDR1 is SGHVS, CDR2 FNYEAQ. V shed 5 bases and J 9 bases; nucleotides not matched to a gene: 7. The CDR3 runs to 13 residues. Here the CDR3 DNA reads TGTGCCAGCAGCGGAGACAGGGGGGATAGCTACACCTTC. Translated, it gives CASSGDRGDSYTF.

This clonotype was recorded a few times. The genes are TRBV20-1 and TRBJ2-4, with 12 bases aligning to TRBD2. The germline V gene has CDR1 DFQATT and CDR2 SNEGSKA (reference sequence). V lost 3 bases and J lost 13; bases outside the gene matches: 10. This CDR3 contains 14 residues. CDR3 coding DNA: TGCAGTGCTAGGCCCGCTAGCGGGGGGGGAGAGCAGTACTTC. Its protein product is CSARPASGGGEQYF.

The chain links TRBV6-5 to TRBJ1-4; TRBD1 agrees at 8 bases. Germline CDR1 MNHEY, CDR2 SVGAGI. The CDR3 covers 16 residues. V was pared by 6 bases and J by 0 bases, with 6 bases of the junction left unmatched. CDR3 in amino acids: CASRPLDRATNEKLFF. CDR3 in DNA: TGTGCCAGCAGACCTTTGGACAGGGCAACTAATGAAAAACTGTTTTTT.

This clonotype has more than one count but fewer than ten. The rearrangement links TRBV7-9 to TRBJ2-7; tentatively, D is TRBD1 (5 bases). The CDR3 covers 16 residues. CDR1 SEHNR and CDR2 FQNEAQ come from the germline V gene (reference sequence). V was shortened by 0 bases and J by 2 bases, with 14 bases between the two germline ends. This CDR3 is CASSLAAGSITYEQYF. CDR3 nucleotide sequence: TGTGCCAGCAGCTTAGCGGCAGGGTCTATTACCTACGAGCAGTACTTC.

There are a few counts of this clonotype. This chain joins TRBV5-1 and TRBJ2-2; TRBD2 aligns across 10 bases. The CDR3 contains 18 residues. Looked up from germline, CDR1 is SGHRS and CDR2 is YFSETQ. Losses at the gene ends were 0 bases for V and 0 bases for J; bases not matched to a gene: 5. The CDR3 spells CASSLGLAGATNTGELFF. The CDR3 nucleotides are TGCGCCAGCAGCTTGGGGCTAGCGGGGGCCACGAACACCGGGGAGCTGTTTTTT.

This clonotype came up a few times. J is TRBJ2-1 and V is TRBV9; 12 bases line up with TRBD2. The CDR3 is made up of 16 amino acids. V shed 3 bases, J shed 5 bases, and the junction held 6 bases outside the gene matches. Germline CDR1 and CDR2: SGDLS and YYNGEE. The CDR3 DNA is TGTGCCAGCAGCGATTCTAGCGGGGGGGCGCACAATGAGCAGTTCTTC. As protein: CASSDSSGGAHNEQFF.

In the case of this clonotype: A read error may account for a junction end that differs from germline. The chain joins TRBV7-2 to TRBJ2-7, with D possibly being TRBD2 (6 bases). Matching the DNA end better, TRBJ2-5 makes the J call doubtful. Germline CDR1 and CDR2: SGHTA and FQGNSA. The CDR3 is made up of 13 amino acids. CDR3 amino acids: CANSLTAGETQYF. The CDR3 bases are TGTGCCAACAGCTTAACTGCGGGGGAGACCCAGTACTTC.

The chain employs TRBV5-1 and TRBJ2-1; D possibly corresponds to TRBD1 (7 bases). V was pared by 1 base and J by 6 bases, with 14 bases between. The CDR3 sequence is 15 residues long. Germline CDR1 SGHRS, CDR2 YFSETQ. The CDR3, as DNA: TGCGCCAGCAGCTTGTTGGAGGGGGCCTTCAATGAGCAGTTCTTC. Residues: CASSLLEGAFNEQFF.

This sequence joins TRBV24-1 and TRBJ1-6, with a possible D match to TRBD1 (5 bases). Germline CDR1 KGHDR, CDR2 SFDVKD. Trimming shortened V by 7 bases and J by 9 bases, and 18 bases separated the two germline ends. The CDR3 covers 15 residues. CDR3 in amino acids: CATRPQGAGGSPLHF. DNA of the CDR3: TGTGCCACCAGACCTCAGGGTGCCGGGGGTTCACCCCTCCACTTT.